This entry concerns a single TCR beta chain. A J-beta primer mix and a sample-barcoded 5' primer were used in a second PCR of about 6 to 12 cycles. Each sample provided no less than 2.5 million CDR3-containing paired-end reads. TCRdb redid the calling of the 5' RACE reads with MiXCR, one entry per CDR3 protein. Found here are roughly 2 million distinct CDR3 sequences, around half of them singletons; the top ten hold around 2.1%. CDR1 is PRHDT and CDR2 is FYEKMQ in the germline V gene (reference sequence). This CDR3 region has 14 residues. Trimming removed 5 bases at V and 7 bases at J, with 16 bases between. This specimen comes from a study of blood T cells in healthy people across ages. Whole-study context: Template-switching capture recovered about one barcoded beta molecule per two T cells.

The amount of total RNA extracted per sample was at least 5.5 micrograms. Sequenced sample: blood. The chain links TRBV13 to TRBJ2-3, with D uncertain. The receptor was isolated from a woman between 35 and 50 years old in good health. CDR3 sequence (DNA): TGTGCCAGCAGCGTGGTGGACCGAGGCCATACGCAGTATTTT. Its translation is CASSVVDRGHTQYF.